This T cell receptor beta chain was sequenced for a study of blood T cell repertoires in COVID-19. From germline, CDR1 is SGDLS and CDR2 YYNGEE. Trimming left V 0 bases short and J 3 bases short, with 10 bases between. The CDR3 is 15 amino acids. This table comes from immunoSEQ multiplex PCR, and its TCRdb copy is limited to in-frame clones, with some not included. Here the sample spans approximately 210,000 clones, 92% being singletons. Input material: peripheral blood. The chain recombines TRBV9 with TRBJ1-5; D call uncertain. The TCR was taken from a man in his thirties or forties with acute or convalescent COVID-19. CDR3 coding DNA: TGTGCCAGCAGCGTAGGGGCCGGCCCCAATCAGCCCCAGCATTTT. This translates into CASSVGAGPNQPQHF.